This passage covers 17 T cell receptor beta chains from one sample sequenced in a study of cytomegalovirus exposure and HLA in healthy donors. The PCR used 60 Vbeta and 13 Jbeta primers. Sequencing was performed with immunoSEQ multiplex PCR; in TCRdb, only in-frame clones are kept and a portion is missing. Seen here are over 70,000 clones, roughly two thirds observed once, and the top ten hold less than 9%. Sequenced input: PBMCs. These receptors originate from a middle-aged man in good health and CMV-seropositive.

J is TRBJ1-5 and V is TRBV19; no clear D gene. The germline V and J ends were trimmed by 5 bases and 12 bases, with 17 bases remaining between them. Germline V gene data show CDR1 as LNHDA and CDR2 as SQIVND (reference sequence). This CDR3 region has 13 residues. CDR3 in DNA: TGTGCCAGTAGTTCCCAGGAGGCCGTTGTCCAGCATTTT. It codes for CASSSQEAVVQHF.

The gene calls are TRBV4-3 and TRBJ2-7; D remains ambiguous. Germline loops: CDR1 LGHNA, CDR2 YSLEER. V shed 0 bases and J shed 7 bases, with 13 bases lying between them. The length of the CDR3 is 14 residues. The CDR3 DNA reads TGCGCCAGCAGCCAAGAGTTTCTAGGCAGAGAGCAGTACTTC. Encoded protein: CASSQEFLGREQYF.

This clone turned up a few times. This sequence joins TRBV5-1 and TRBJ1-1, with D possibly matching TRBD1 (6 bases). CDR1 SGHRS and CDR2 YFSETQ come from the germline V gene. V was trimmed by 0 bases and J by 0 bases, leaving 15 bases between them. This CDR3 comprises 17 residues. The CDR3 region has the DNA TGCGCCAGCAGCTTGGTGCATCCGGACAGTTTGAACACTGAAGCTTTCTTT. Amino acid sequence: CASSLVHPDSLNTEAFF.

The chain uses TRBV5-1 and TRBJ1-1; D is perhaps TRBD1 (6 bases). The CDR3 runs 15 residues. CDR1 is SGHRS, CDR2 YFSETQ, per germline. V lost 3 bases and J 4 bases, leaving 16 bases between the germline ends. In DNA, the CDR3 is TGCGCCAGCAGCTCCAGGGGCGCCGGGATCACTGAAGCTTTCTTT. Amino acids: CASSSRGAGITEAFF. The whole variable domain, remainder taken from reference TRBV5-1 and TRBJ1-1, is KAGVTQTPRYLIKTRGQQVTLSCSPISGHRSVSWYQQTPGQGLQFLFEYFSETQRNKGNFPGRFSGRQFSNSRSEMNVSTLELGDSALYLCASSSRGAGITEAFFGQGTRLTVV.

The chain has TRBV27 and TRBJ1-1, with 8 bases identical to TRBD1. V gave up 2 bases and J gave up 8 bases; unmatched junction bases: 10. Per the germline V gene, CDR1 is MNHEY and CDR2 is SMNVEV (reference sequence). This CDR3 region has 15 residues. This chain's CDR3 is CASSLGRGLRFEAFF. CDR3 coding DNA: TGTGCCAGCAGTTTAGGCAGGGGGCTCCGTTTCGAAGCTTTCTTT.

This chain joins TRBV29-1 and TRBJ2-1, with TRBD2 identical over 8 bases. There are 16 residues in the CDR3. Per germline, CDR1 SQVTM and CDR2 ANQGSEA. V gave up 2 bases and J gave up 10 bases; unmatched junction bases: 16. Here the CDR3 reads CSVEFSGMLAANEQFF. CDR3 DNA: TGCAGCGTTGAATTTAGCGGGATGTTGGCTGCAAACGAGCAGTTCTTC.

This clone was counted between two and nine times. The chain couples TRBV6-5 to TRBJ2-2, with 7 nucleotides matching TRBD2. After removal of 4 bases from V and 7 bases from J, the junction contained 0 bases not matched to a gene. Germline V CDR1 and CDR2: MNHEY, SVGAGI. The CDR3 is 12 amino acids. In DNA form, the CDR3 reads TGTGCCAGCAGTTGGGGGGGCGGGGAGCTGTTTTTT. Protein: CASSWGGGELFF.

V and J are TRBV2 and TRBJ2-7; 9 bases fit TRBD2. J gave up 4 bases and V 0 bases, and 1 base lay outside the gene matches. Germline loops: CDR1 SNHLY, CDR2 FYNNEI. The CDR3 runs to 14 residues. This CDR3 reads CASSEASGRYEQYF. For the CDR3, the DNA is TGTGCCAGCAGTGAAGCTAGCGGGAGATACGAGCAGTACTTC.

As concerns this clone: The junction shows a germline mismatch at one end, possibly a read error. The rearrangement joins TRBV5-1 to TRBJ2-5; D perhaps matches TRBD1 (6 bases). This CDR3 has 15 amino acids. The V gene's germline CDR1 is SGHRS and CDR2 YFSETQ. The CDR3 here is CASSLATGRQEIQYF. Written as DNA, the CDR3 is TGCGCCAGCAGCTTGGCTACAGGGCGCCAAGAGATCCAGTACTTC.

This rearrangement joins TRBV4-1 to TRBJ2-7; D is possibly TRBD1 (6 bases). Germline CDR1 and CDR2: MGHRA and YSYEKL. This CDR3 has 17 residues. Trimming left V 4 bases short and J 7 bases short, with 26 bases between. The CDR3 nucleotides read TGCGCCAGCAGCCCCATCGGGCAGGGGCCCTACTACAGAGAGCAGTACTTC. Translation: CASSPIGQGPYYREQYF.

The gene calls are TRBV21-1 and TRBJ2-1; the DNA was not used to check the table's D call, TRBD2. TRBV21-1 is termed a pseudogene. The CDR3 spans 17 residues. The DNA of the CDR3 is TGTGCCAGCAACCCTAGCGGGAGGGTACCGTCCTACAATGAGCAGTTCTTC. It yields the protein CASNPSGRVPSYNEQFF.

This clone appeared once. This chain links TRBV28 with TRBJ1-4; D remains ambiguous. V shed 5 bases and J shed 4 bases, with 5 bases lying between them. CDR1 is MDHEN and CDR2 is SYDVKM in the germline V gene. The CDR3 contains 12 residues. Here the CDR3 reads CASSLLNEKLFF. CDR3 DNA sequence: TGTGCCAGCAGTCTTCTTAATGAAAAACTGTTTTTT. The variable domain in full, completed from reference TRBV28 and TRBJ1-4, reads DVKVTQSSRYLVKRTGEKVFLECVQDMDHENMFWYRQDPGLGLRLIYFSYDVKMKEKGDIPEGYSVSREKKERFSLILESASTNQTSMYLCASSLLNEKLFFGSGTQLSVL.

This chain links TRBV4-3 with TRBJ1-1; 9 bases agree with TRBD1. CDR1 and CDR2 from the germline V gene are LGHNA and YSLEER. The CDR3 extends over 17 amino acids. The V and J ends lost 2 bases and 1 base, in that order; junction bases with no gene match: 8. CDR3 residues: CASSQHTGGGRNTEAFF. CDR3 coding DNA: TGCGCCAGCAGCCAACATACAGGGGGCGGGAGGAACACTGAAGCTTTCTTT.

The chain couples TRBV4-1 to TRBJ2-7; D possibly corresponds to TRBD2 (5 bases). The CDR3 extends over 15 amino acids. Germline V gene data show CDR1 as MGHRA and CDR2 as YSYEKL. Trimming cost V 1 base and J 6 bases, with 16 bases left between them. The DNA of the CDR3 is TGCGCCAGCAGCCAAGGTTTAGTCCGGGAAGTCGAGCAGTACTTC. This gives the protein CASSQGLVREVEQYF.

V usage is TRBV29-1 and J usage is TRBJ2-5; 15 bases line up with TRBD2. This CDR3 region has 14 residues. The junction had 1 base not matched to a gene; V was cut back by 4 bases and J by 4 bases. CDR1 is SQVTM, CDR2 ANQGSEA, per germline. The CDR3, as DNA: TGCAGCGTTGCGGGACTAGCGGGAGGAGAGACCCAGTACTTC. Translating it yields CSVAGLAGGETQYF.

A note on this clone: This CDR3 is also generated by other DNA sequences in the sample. The CDR3 nucleotides read TGCGCCAGCAGCCTGACTGTTGCCACCTACGAGCAGTACTTC. This codes for CASSLTVATYEQYF. This chain uses TRBV5-1 with TRBJ2-7; D remains ambiguous. Germline V lookup: CDR1 SGHRS, CDR2 YFSETQ. This CDR3 has 14 amino acids. V was clipped by 4 bases and J by 2 bases, with 13 bases between them.

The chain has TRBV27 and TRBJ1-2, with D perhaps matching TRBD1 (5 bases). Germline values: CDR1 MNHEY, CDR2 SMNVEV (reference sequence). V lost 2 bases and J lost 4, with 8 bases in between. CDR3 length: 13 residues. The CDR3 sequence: CASSLSQGYGYTF. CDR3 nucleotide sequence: TGTGCCAGCAGTTTAAGCCAGGGCTATGGCTACACCTTC.